A single sample is the source of the 20 T cell receptor beta chains below, sequenced in a study of blood T cell repertoires in COVID-19. The table came from immunoSEQ multiplex PCR; TCRdb's copy has only in-frame clones and leaves some out. The sample carries some 170,000 clones, 87% recorded once. Source material: PBMCs or T cells enriched from blood (not recorded which). The receptor set was obtained from a human donor with acute COVID-19. The donor label of this sample is uncertain.

CDR3 amino acids: CATNRDRSAEAFF. DNA for the CDR3: TGTGCCACCAATCGGGACAGGAGCGCTGAAGCTTTCTTT. V usage is TRBV6-5 and J usage is TRBJ1-1, with 8 positions matching TRBD1. The CDR3 extends over 13 amino acids. Germline assignment: CDR1 MNHEY and CDR2 SVGAGI. The V gene end was trimmed by 10 bases and the J gene end by 6 bases; junction bases not matched to a gene: 10.

The chain recombines TRBV24-1 with TRBJ2-7; D perhaps matches TRBD1 (5 bases). CDR1 and CDR2 from the germline V gene are KGHDR and SFDVKD. Deletions cut 12 bases from V and 6 bases from J, with 23 bases between. This CDR3 has 14 amino acids. Here the CDR3 reads CAAIRGYTLCEQYF. The DNA for the CDR3 is TGTGCCGCGATAAGGGGCTATACTCTCTGCGAGCAGTACTTC.

The table lists this clone with a count of one. J is TRBJ1-3 and V is TRBV5-1; TRBD1 agrees at 8 bases. This CDR3 has 14 amino acids. CDR1 and CDR2 from the germline V gene are SGHRS and YFSETQ. With V trimmed by 4 bases and J by 3 bases, 3 bases remained unmatched. The CDR3 loop is CASSLTGVGNTIYF. Here the CDR3 DNA reads TGCGCCAGCAGCCTGACAGGGGTTGGAAACACCATATATTTT.

The rearrangement links TRBV7-8 to TRBJ2-3; D is undetermined. Germline CDR1 SGHVS, CDR2 FQNEAQ. The V and J ends lost 0 bases and 5 bases respectively, with 6 bases between them. The CDR3 loop spans 13 amino acids. In DNA, the CDR3 is TGTGCCAGCAGCTTAGCGCCGGGAGATACGCAGTATTTT. The encoded protein is CASSLAPGDTQYF.

About this clone itself: The same CDR3 also results from other DNA sequences found in this sample. This chain links TRBV2 with TRBJ2-5; possible D gene TRBD2, 5 bases. V lost 4 bases and J lost 2, with 8 bases in between. Germline CDR1 is SNHLY and CDR2 is FYNNEI. The CDR3 consists of 13 residues. This CDR3 reads CASSVGVQETQYF. The CDR3 coding sequence is TGTGCCAGCAGTGTGGGAGTTCAAGAGACCCAGTACTTC.

The chain couples TRBV3-1 (or the pseudogene TRBV3-2) to TRBJ1-2, with 9 bases aligning to TRBD1. Germline assignment: CDR1 LGHDT and CDR2 YNNKEL (reference sequence). The CDR3 spans 14 residues. The trim removed 5 bases at V and 8 bases at J, leaving 9 bases unmatched. CDR3 in DNA: TGTGCCAGCAGCGTACGACAGGGGGAAATCGGCTACACCTTC. This sequence encodes CASSVRQGEIGYTF.

The chain couples TRBV5-6 to TRBJ2-7; 7 bases fit TRBD1. J gave up 1 base and V 7 bases, and 8 bases lay outside the gene matches. CDR1 is SGHDT and CDR2 is YYEEEE in the germline V gene. The CDR3 runs to 14 residues. CDR3 sequence: CASGRDRPSYEQYF. DNA of the CDR3: TGTGCCAGCGGAAGGGACAGACCATCCTACGAGCAGTACTTC.

This clone was detected a few times. The chain employs TRBV7-9 and TRBJ1-2, with TRBD1 identical over 7 bases. CDR1 SEHNR and CDR2 FQNEAQ come from the germline V gene (reference sequence). The CDR3 runs 13 residues. V gave up 5 bases and J gave up 6 bases; unmatched junction bases: 6. The CDR3 loop is CASSPRGDHGYTF. CDR3 sequence (DNA): TGTGCCAGCAGCCCCAGGGGGGACCATGGCTACACCTTC.

V and J are TRBV7-9 and TRBJ1-3; D remains unclear. Trimming removed 5 bases at V and 4 bases at J, with 15 bases between. The CDR3 sequence is 15 residues long. CDR1 and CDR2 (germline): SEHNR, FQNEAQ (reference sequence). The CDR3 region is CASSQVLHTGNTIYF. The CDR3 nucleotides read TGTGCCAGCAGCCAAGTTCTTCACACGGGAAACACCATATATTTT.

The chain couples TRBV10-3 to TRBJ2-1, with 14 bases fitting TRBD2. The CDR3 is 16 amino acids. J was trimmed by 5 bases and V by 10 bases; bases with no gene match: 10. Germline V lookup: CDR1 ENHRY, CDR2 SYGVKD. The chain's CDR3 is CATGLAGDPLNNEQFF. The CDR3, as DNA: TGTGCCACGGGACTAGCGGGGGACCCACTGAACAATGAGCAGTTCTTC.

The V call is TRBV5-1, the J call TRBJ2-1; D is uncertain. The CDR3 is made up of 15 amino acids. Between the trimmed V and J ends, which lost 0 bases and 2 bases, there was a span of 9 bases. The germline V gene has CDR1 SGHRS and CDR2 YFSETQ. CDR3 amino acids: CASSLASQAYNEQFF. As DNA, the CDR3 is TGCGCCAGCAGCTTGGCCTCACAAGCCTACAATGAGCAGTTCTTC.

The rearrangement links TRBV19 to TRBJ2-7; 9 bases line up with TRBD1. The length of the CDR3 is 13 residues. V trimming: 6 bases; J trimming: 3 bases; junction bases outside the gene matches: 3. Germline lookup yields CDR1 LNHDA and CDR2 SQIVND (reference sequence). The CDR3 DNA reads as TGTGCCAGTAGGCGGACAGGGGACTACGAGCAGTACTTC. As protein: CASRRTGDYEQYF.

The chain combines TRBV6-2 or TRBV6-3 with TRBJ2-3; 13 bases fit TRBD2. The ends lost 6 bases at V and 6 bases at J; junction bases unmatched: 6. CDR3 length equals 15 residues. Germline CDR1 is MNHEY and CDR2 is SVGEGT. The CDR3 here is CASSGLAGAGDTQYF. The CDR3 DNA reads TGTGCCAGCAGCGGACTAGCGGGGGCGGGGGATACGCAGTATTTT.

This chain links TRBV7-9 with TRBJ2-7; D possibly corresponds to TRBD2 (5 bases). Between the trimmed V and J ends, which lost 4 bases and 3 bases, there was a span of 19 bases. Germline-derived CDR1 and CDR2 are SEHNR and FQNEAQ (reference sequence). The CDR3 loop spans 16 amino acids. This CDR3 reads CASSSRTVAGIYEQYF. CDR3 nucleotides: TGTGCCAGCAGCTCAAGGACTGTCGCTGGAATCTACGAGCAGTACTTC.

V gene TRBV30 combines with J gene TRBJ2-7; 7 bases match TRBD1. Germline V gene sequence: CDR1 GTSNPN, CDR2 SVGIG (reference sequence). The CDR3 extends over 11 amino acids. Trimming cost V 8 bases and J 6 bases; bases outside gene matches: 7. CDR3 sequence (DNA): TGTGCCCGACAGGGCCCCTCCGAGCAGTACTTC. This gives the protein CARQGPSEQYF.

This sequence joins TRBV7-8 and TRBJ2-1; TRBD1 agrees at 9 bases. The CDR3 runs to 15 residues. Trimming at V came to 5 bases and at J to 7 bases, leaving 9 bases not matched to a gene. The germline CDR1 and CDR2 sequences are SGHVS and FQNEAQ. The CDR3 reads CASSVMGQGSNEQFF. The CDR3 DNA follows: TGTGCCAGCAGCGTTATGGGACAGGGATCAAATGAGCAGTTCTTC. The full variable domain, with the rest looked up from reference TRBV7-8 and TRBJ2-1, is GAGVSQSPRYKVAKRGQDVALRCDPISGHVSLFWYQQALGQGPEFLTYFQNEAQLDKSGLPSDRFFAERPEGSVSTLKIQRTQQEDSAVYLCASSVMGQGSNEQFFGPGTRLTVL.

The rearrangement joins TRBV15 to TRBJ2-1; D might be TRBD1 (6 bases). The ends were cut back, 5 bases at V and 3 bases at J, with 11 bases in the middle. The CDR3 has 14 amino acids. Per the germline V gene, CDR1 is LNHNV and CDR2 is YYDKDF (reference sequence). The CDR3 sequence is CATSLPTGYNEQFF. CDR3 DNA sequence: TGTGCCACCAGCCTTCCGACAGGCTACAATGAGCAGTTCTTC.

The CDR3 nucleotides are TGTGCCAGCTCAGGACAGCAGACGAACACCGGGGAGCTGTTTTTT. This encodes CASSGQQTNTGELFF. The chain couples TRBV18 to TRBJ2-2; the D gene is possibly TRBD1 (6 bases). Deletions cut 5 bases from V and 0 bases from J, with 10 bases between. Germline lookup yields CDR1 KGHSH and CDR2 LQKENI. There are 15 residues in the CDR3.

This clone appeared a few times. V and J are TRBV9 and TRBJ1-1; no clear D gene. The V end lost 0 bases, the J end lost 1 base, and 10 bases lay between the germline ends. CDR3 length: 15 residues. Germline V gene data show CDR1 as SGDLS and CDR2 as YYNGEE. In DNA, the CDR3 is TGTGCCAGCAGCGTAGAGGCTGACTCGAACACTGAAGCTTTCTTT. This gives the protein CASSVEADSNTEAFF.

CDR3 in amino acids: CAWSVQVLGYTF. CDR3 nucleotides: TGTGCCTGGAGTGTCCAGGTCTTAGGCTACACCTTC. V and J are TRBV30 and TRBJ1-2; D gene uncertain. Germline CDR1 GTSNPN, CDR2 SVGIG (reference sequence). The CDR3 length is 12 residues. V was shortened by 0 bases and J by 8 bases, with 10 bases between the two germline ends.